This T cell receptor beta chain was profiled in a study of human T cells and chemical hapten exposure. Study-level information: For the approximately 25-week duration of the study, patients were given weekly doses of diphenylcyclopropenone on the scalp.

Within the library, unique molecular identifiers were attached to each individual cDNA molecule. TCRdb fed the RACE reads into MiXCR, producing one record per CDR3 protein. The sample has tens of thousands of distinct CDR3 sequences, 8% to 10% seen once. Time point noted: pre-sensitization, week 0. Treatment specified: therapeutic diphenylcyclopropenone sensitization with weekly scalp DPC. The CDR3 is made up of 19 amino acids. Trimming removed 6 bases from V and 3 bases from J; junction bases left unmatched: 20. This clonotype was obtained from a woman aged 40 to 55 with alopecia areata. Some clones in this sample may be carry-over from other donors' samples. The gene calls are TRBV12-3 or TRBV12-4 and TRBJ1-2; 9 positions agree with TRBD1. This sample comprised whole blood, obtained in connection with sensitization to the hapten diphenylcyclopropenone (DPC). The CDR3 DNA is TGTGCCAGCAGCCTAGGGGGGCGACCGGGACAGGGTCGGGACTATGGCTACACCTTC. Translated, it gives CASSLGGRPGQGRDYGYTF.